These 30 T cell receptor beta chains were sequenced from one sample in a study of siplizumab effects on memory and regulatory T cells. Sequencing used immunoSEQ multiplex PCR; TCRdb keeps in-frame clones, though not all of them. The sample includes 100,000 to 110,000 clones, about 94% of them seen just once. Sequences were obtained from non-Treg CD4+ T cells sorted from blood. The source of these receptors is a human donor in good health.

V usage is TRBV21-1 and J usage is TRBJ1-5. TRBV21-1 represents a pseudogene. The CDR3 extends over 15 amino acids. This chain's CDR3 is CASGVGGLRNQPQHF. Here the CDR3 DNA reads TGTGCCAGCGGCGTGGGAGGGCTACGCAATCAGCCCCAGCATTTT.

The rearrangement links TRBV14 to TRBJ2-3; 7 bases fit TRBD1. The CDR3 loop spans 16 amino acids. Germline V gives CDR1 SGHDN, CDR2 FVKESK. J lost 2 bases, V lost 0 bases, and 5 bases had no gene match. The CDR3 loop reads CASSQDRTGTTDTQYF. CDR3 nucleotide sequence: TGTGCCAGCAGCCAAGATCGGACAGGAACCACAGATACGCAGTATTTT.

The chain has TRBV2 and TRBJ2-2, with 7 bases matching TRBD1. Trimming took 7 bases from V and 6 from J; bases not matched to a gene: 8. The CDR3 consists of 14 residues. Germline CDR1 and CDR2: SNHLY and FYNNEI. CDR3 sequence (DNA): TGTGCCAGCACAAATTACAGGGGAGCCGGGGAGCTGTTTTTT. It translates to CASTNYRGAGELFF.

The chain joins TRBV30 to TRBJ2-3; TRBD2 is a possible D gene (5 bases). The CDR3 runs to 15 residues. Trimming took off 2 bases at V and 2 bases at J, with 14 bases between the two ends. Germline V gives CDR1 GTSNPN, CDR2 SVGIG (reference sequence). The CDR3 sequence: CAWSQRSGPTDTQYF. Here the CDR3 DNA reads TGTGCCTGGAGTCAAAGGAGCGGTCCCACAGATACGCAGTATTTT.

The CDR3 spells CASSPSGTSYEQYF. DNA of the CDR3: TGCGCCAGCAGTCCGTCGGGTACATCCTACGAGCAGTACTTC. The V gene is TRBV23-1, the J gene TRBJ2-7; no definite D call. TRBV23-1 is marked as an open reading frame, function uncertain. The CDR3 extends over 14 amino acids. Deletions cut 4 bases from V and 1 base from J, with 11 bases between.

The sample holds one count of this clone. V is TRBV28 and J is TRBJ1-5; 9 nucleotides line up with TRBD1. The CDR3 is 14 amino acids. The ends lost 4 bases at V and 9 bases at J; junction bases unmatched: 7. The germline V gene has CDR1 MDHEN and CDR2 SYDVKM. For the CDR3, the DNA is TGTGCCAGCAGTTACGACAGGGGGTTAGGGCCCCAGCATTTT. It codes for CASSYDRGLGPQHF.

The chain links TRBV18 to TRBJ1-2; no reliable D call. Germline values: CDR1 KGHSH, CDR2 LQKENI. The CDR3 is made up of 14 amino acids. V was pared by 2 bases and J by 2 bases, with 9 bases between. The CDR3 region is CASSPTASNYGYTF. The CDR3 DNA sequence: TGTGCCAGCTCACCAACAGCTAGCAACTATGGCTACACCTTC.

The CDR3 protein is CASSRQSDTGELFF. The CDR3 DNA is TGTGCCAGTAGTAGGCAGAGCGACACCGGGGAGCTGTTTTTT. This chain links TRBV19 with TRBJ2-2; no firm D call. Germline assignment: CDR1 LNHDA and CDR2 SQIVND (reference sequence). The CDR3 contains 14 residues. The V end lost 4 bases, the J end lost 3 bases, and 9 bases lay between the germline ends.

This clone was recorded only once. The chain couples TRBV19 to TRBJ2-4, with TRBD1 as a possible D gene (5 bases). V gave up 4 bases and J gave up 3 bases, with 10 bases separating them. Germline values: CDR1 LNHDA, CDR2 SQIVND (reference sequence). The CDR3 is 14 amino acids. The CDR3 loop reads CASSTDTIKNIQYF. CDR3 sequence (DNA): TGTGCCAGTAGTACGGACACCATCAAAAACATTCAGTACTTC. Looking up the rest from reference TRBV19 and TRBJ2-4 gives the full variable domain: DGGITQSPKYLFRKEGQNVTLSCEQNLNHDAMYWYRQDPGQGLRLIYYSQIVNDFQKGDIAEGYSVSREKKESFPLTVTSAQKNPTAFYLCASSTDTIKNIQYFGAGTRLSVL.

The chain combines TRBV30 with TRBJ1-1; D unresolved. Germline-derived CDR1 and CDR2 are GTSNPN and SVGIG (reference sequence). V shed 0 bases and J shed 5 bases, with 10 bases lying between them. The CDR3 loop spans 13 amino acids. CDR3 DNA: TGTGCCTGGAGTGTACAGCAAGGAACTGAAGCTTTCTTT. As protein: CAWSVQQGTEAFF.

This clone was counted a single time. The CDR3 loop reads CASSVLAGATDTQYF. The DNA of the CDR3 is TGTGCCAGCAGCGTCTTAGCGGGAGCAACAGATACGCAGTATTTT. The J gene is TRBJ2-3, the V gene TRBV9; TRBD2 aligns across 9 bases. Germline V gives CDR1 SGDLS, CDR2 YYNGEE. The CDR3 runs to 15 residues. V lost 2 bases and J lost 3; bases outside the gene matches: 4. The whole variable domain, remainder taken from reference TRBV9 and TRBJ2-3, is DSGVTQTPKHLITATGQRVTLRCSPRSGDLSVYWYQQSLDQGLQFLIQYYNGEERAKGNILERFSAQQFPDLHSELNLSSLELGDSALYFCASSVLAGATDTQYFGPGTRLTVL.

CDR3 sequence: CASSGGTVPGYTF. DNA of the CDR3: TGTGCCAGCAGCGGCGGGACAGTCCCTGGCTACACCTTC. V is TRBV6-6 and J is TRBJ1-2, with TRBD1 matching over 7 bases. This CDR3 spans 13 amino acids. CDR1 and CDR2 (germline): MNHNY, SVGAGI (reference sequence). Trimming removed 6 bases from V and 7 bases from J; junction bases left unmatched: 8.

The V call is TRBV19, the J call TRBJ2-5; a weak D match, TRBD1 (6 bases). Germline assignment: CDR1 LNHDA and CDR2 SQIVND (reference sequence). The V and J ends lost 5 bases and 2 bases respectively, with 15 bases between them. This CDR3 has 15 amino acids. The CDR3 region is CASSHNRASQETQYF. The CDR3 DNA sequence: TGTGCCAGTAGTCACAACAGGGCATCACAAGAGACCCAGTACTTC.

This chain connects TRBV6-5 to TRBJ2-1; TRBD2 matches at 8 bases. In germline, CDR1 is MNHEY, CDR2 SVGAGI. The CDR3 is 15 amino acids. After removal of 2 bases from V and 9 bases from J, the junction contained 9 bases not matched to a gene. This CDR3 reads CASSYRTSIMGEQFF. As DNA, the CDR3 is TGTGCCAGCAGTTACAGGACTAGCATTATGGGTGAGCAGTTCTTC.

The chain combines TRBV19 with TRBJ1-2, with 7 bases that match TRBD1. The ends lost 5 bases at V and 4 bases at J; junction bases unmatched: 4. The CDR3 length is 13 residues. Germline CDR1 reads LNHDA; CDR2 reads SQIVND (reference sequence). DNA of the CDR3: TGTGCCAGTAGTTCCCCAGGGGGCTATGGCTACACCTTC. Protein: CASSSPGGYGYTF.

The chain joins TRBV5-6 to TRBJ2-3, with 7 bases identical to TRBD2. Germline-derived CDR1 and CDR2 are SGHDT and YYEEEE. J lost 6 bases, V lost 7 bases, and 14 bases had no gene match. This CDR3 region has 15 residues. CDR3 amino acids: CASFLLGEGLDTQYF. In DNA form, the CDR3 reads TGTGCCAGCTTCCTTTTGGGGGAGGGCCTGGATACGCAGTATTTT. The variable domain in full, with the rest retrieved from reference TRBV5-6 and TRBJ2-3, is DAGVTQSPTHLIKTRGQQVTLRCSPKSGHDTVSWYQQALGQGPQFIFQYYEEEERQRGNFPDRFSGHQFPNYSSELNVNALLLGDSALYLCASFLLGEGLDTQYFGPGTRLTVL.

V and J are TRBV7-9 and TRBJ1-2, with 10 bases matching TRBD1. The CDR3 has 15 residues. Unmatched junction bases numbered 14, after V lost 9 bases and J lost 7 bases. Per the germline V gene, CDR1 is SEHNR and CDR2 is FQNEAQ (reference sequence). This CDR3 is CASHSASGQGFGYTF. CDR3 bases: TGTGCCAGTCATTCCGCGTCGGGACAGGGGTTTGGCTACACCTTC.

The V and J genes are TRBV7-3 and TRBJ2-3; TRBD2 matches 13 bases. With 1 base clipped from V and 2 bases from J, the junction kept 6 bases outside the gene matches. Germline V gene lookup returns CDR1 SGHTA and CDR2 FQGTGA. This CDR3 has 18 residues. The CDR3 DNA is TGTGCCAGCAGCTTAATGGGGACTAGCGGGACTGTCACAGATACGCAGTATTTT. Translating it yields CASSLMGTSGTVTDTQYF.

This chain joins TRBV28 and TRBJ1-2, with 8 bases identical to TRBD1. Germline-derived CDR1 and CDR2 are MDHEN and SYDVKM. V trimming: 6 bases; J trimming: 0 bases; junction bases outside the gene matches: 9. The CDR3 is made up of 16 amino acids. The CDR3 region has the DNA TGTGCCAGCAGGCGTCCGGGACAGGCCACTAACTATGGCTACACCTTC. Translation: CASRRPGQATNYGYTF.

V and J are TRBV9 and TRBJ2-7; maybe TRBD1 (6 bases). Germline V gene sequence: CDR1 SGDLS, CDR2 YYNGEE. The CDR3 is made up of 14 amino acids. Trimming cost V 3 bases and J 3 bases, with 13 bases left between them. The DNA for the CDR3 is TGTGCCAGCAGCGCTGGACAGAGTGGCTACGAGCAGTACTTC. Its protein product is CASSAGQSGYEQYF.

The chain links TRBV10-2 to TRBJ2-1; the match to TRBD2 covers 13 bases. Germline CDR1 and CDR2: WSHSY and SAAADI. The CDR3 sequence is 16 residues long. The trim removed 4 bases at V and 0 bases at J, leaving 0 bases unmatched. Written as DNA, the CDR3 is TGCGCCAGCAGTGGGACTAGCGGGAGCTCCTACAATGAGCAGTTCTTC. Its translation is CASSGTSGSSYNEQFF.

The gene calls are TRBV28 and TRBJ1-5, with TRBD1 as a possible D gene (6 bases). This CDR3 is built from 16 residues. The V gene's germline CDR1 is MDHEN and CDR2 SYDVKM. V was trimmed by 7 bases and J by 4 bases, leaving 20 bases between them. The CDR3 here is CASTPWGGGTNQPQHF. CDR3 nucleotides: TGTGCCAGCACCCCCTGGGGGGGCGGGACAAATCAGCCCCAGCATTTT.

The chain recombines TRBV7-3 with TRBJ2-1; D is undetermined. Trimming stripped 2 bases from V and 9 bases from J, with 11 bases between. Germline V gene data show CDR1 as SGHTA and CDR2 as FQGTGA. This CDR3 is built from 13 residues. As DNA, the CDR3 is TGTGCCAGCAGCTTATCTTCCGTCGGTGAGCAGTTCTTC. It specifies CASSLSSVGEQFF.

The table lists this clone with a count of one. DNA for the CDR3: TGTGCCTCTCTTGGGCCTAGCACAGATACGCAGTATTTT. This codes for CASLGPSTDTQYF. The chain recombines TRBV6-5 with TRBJ2-3, with D unclear. The CDR3 runs to 13 residues. V was trimmed by 11 bases and J by 0 bases, leaving 12 bases between them. From germline, CDR1 is MNHEY and CDR2 SVGAGI.

The genes are TRBV5-1 and TRBJ2-3, with TRBD2 identical over 11 bases. The germline gives CDR1 SGHRS, CDR2 YFSETQ. After removal of 1 base from V and 3 bases from J, the junction contained 4 bases not matched to a gene. The CDR3 extends over 16 amino acids. The CDR3 DNA reads as TGCGCCAGCAGCTTGAGCACTAGCGGGGGAACAGATACGCAGTATTTT. Protein sequence: CASSLSTSGGTDTQYF.

The chain links TRBV12-5 to TRBJ2-7; the D gene could be TRBD1 or TRBD2 (5 bases each). CDR1 and CDR2 (germline): LGHNT, FRNRAP. The CDR3 spans 12 residues. V was clipped by 3 bases and J by 5 bases, with 8 bases between them. The CDR3 bases are TGTGCTAGTGGTTTTTTGGGGGACGAGCAGTACTTC. This encodes CASGFLGDEQYF.

This chain links TRBV27 with TRBJ2-7, with 8 bases matching TRBD2. Germline CDR1 MNHEY, CDR2 SMNVEV (reference sequence). V trimming: 5 bases; J trimming: 2 bases; junction bases outside the gene matches: 2. The CDR3 length is 13 residues. This CDR3 reads CASSQGLAYEQYF. CDR3 nucleotides: TGTGCCAGCAGTCAGGGACTAGCCTACGAGCAGTACTTC.

This chain uses TRBV9 with TRBJ1-2; D is possibly TRBD1 (5 bases). The CDR3 is made up of 16 amino acids. Germline V CDR1 and CDR2: SGDLS, YYNGEE. The ends were cut back, 1 base at V and 0 bases at J, with 13 bases in the middle. The CDR3 DNA is TGTGCCAGCAGCGTACTAGCCACGACAGCTAACTATGGCTACACCTTC. It codes for CASSVLATTANYGYTF.

V is TRBV5-1 and J is TRBJ2-7; 14 bases line up with TRBD2. The CDR3 runs to 15 residues. V lost 4 bases, J lost 4 bases, and 4 bases stayed unmatched. Germline loops: CDR1 SGHRS, CDR2 YFSETQ. This chain's CDR3 is CASSIGLAGGYEQYF. The CDR3 region has the DNA TGCGCCAGCAGCATCGGACTAGCGGGAGGATACGAGCAGTACTTC. Using reference TRBV5-1 and TRBJ2-7 for the parts outside the CDR3, the full variable domain is KAGVTQTPRYLIKTRGQQVTLSCSPISGHRSVSWYQQTPGQGLQFLFEYFSETQRNKGNFPGRFSGRQFSNSRSEMNVSTLELGDSALYLCASSIGLAGGYEQYFGPGTRLTVT.

The CDR3 reads CASSLREGDYEQYF. DNA for the CDR3: TGTGCCAGCAGCTTACGGGAGGGCGACTACGAGCAGTACTTC. The chain has TRBV11-3 and TRBJ2-7; 8 nucleotides align to TRBD2. The CDR3 spans 14 residues. Germline V gives CDR1 SGHNT, CDR2 YENEEA. The V and J ends lost 2 bases and 3 bases, in that order; junction bases with no gene match: 3.